This entry lists 20 T cell receptor beta chains sequenced from one sample in a study of cytomegalovirus exposure and HLA in healthy donors. The PCR had 60 Vbeta and 13 Jbeta primers. Here immunoSEQ multiplex PCR was the method, and the copy in TCRdb shows in-frame clones only, minus some. This sample has fewer than 60,000 clones; approximately 80% occur once, and the top ten carry 2.5% to 3%. What was sequenced was PBMCs. The receptors derive from a man over 45 in good health and CMV-seronegative.

This clone was counted between two and nine times. The chain recombines TRBV5-1 with TRBJ1-2; TRBD1 matches at 8 bases. There are 14 residues in the CDR3. Germline V gives CDR1 SGHRS, CDR2 YFSETQ. With 4 bases clipped from V and 3 bases from J, the junction kept 5 bases outside the gene matches. The CDR3 DNA is TGCGCCAGCAGCATGGACAGGGCTGACTATGGCTACACCTTC. This codes for CASSMDRADYGYTF.

The rearrangement links TRBV9 to TRBJ2-7, with 7 bases fitting TRBD1. The trim removed 2 bases at V and 2 bases at J, leaving 4 bases unmatched. CDR3 length equals 14 residues. Per the germline V gene, CDR1 is SGDLS and CDR2 is YYNGEE. CDR3 DNA sequence: TGTGCCAGCAGCGTGGGGACAGACCCCTACGAGCAGTACTTC. Translating it yields CASSVGTDPYEQYF.

The chain employs TRBV5-6 and TRBJ1-1; tentatively, D is TRBD1 (6 bases). The V and J ends lost 4 bases and 1 base respectively, with 14 bases between them. The germline gives CDR1 SGHDT, CDR2 YYEEEE. The CDR3 sequence is 15 residues long. This CDR3 reads CASSRMGAPNTEAFF. For the CDR3, the DNA is TGTGCCAGCAGCAGGATGGGGGCCCCGAACACTGAAGCTTTCTTT.

This chain connects TRBV7-9 to TRBJ2-5; possibly TRBD1 for D (6 bases). The CDR3 has 16 residues. V lost 3 bases to trimming and J lost 2 bases, with 16 bases between them. Germline V gene lookup returns CDR1 SEHNR and CDR2 FQNEAQ (reference sequence). This CDR3 is CASSFHGTREQETQYF. The CDR3 nucleotides are TGTGCCAGCAGCTTCCATGGGACAAGGGAACAAGAGACCCAGTACTTC.

The J gene is TRBJ1-2, the V gene TRBV28, with 8 bases aligning to TRBD1. V shed 2 bases and J 5 bases; nucleotides not matched to a gene: 4. Germline CDR1 reads MDHEN; CDR2 reads SYDVKM. The CDR3 has 14 residues. CDR3 sequence: CASSLTQGVYGYTF. The CDR3 nucleotides are TGTGCCAGCAGTTTAACACAGGGGGTGTATGGCTACACCTTC.

This clone was detected a few times. The genes are TRBV5-1 and TRBJ2-3; 15 positions agree with TRBD2. This CDR3 is built from 17 residues. Trimming removed 0 bases from V and 2 bases from J; junction bases left unmatched: 1. Looked up from germline, CDR1 is SGHRS and CDR2 is YFSETQ. The chain's CDR3 is CASSLGTSGGDTDTQYF. CDR3 bases: TGCGCCAGCAGCTTGGGGACTAGCGGGGGGGACACAGATACGCAGTATTTT.

The chain employs TRBV28 and TRBJ2-1; 10 bases fit TRBD1. The CDR3 sequence is 15 residues long. Germline-derived CDR1 and CDR2 are MDHEN and SYDVKM. V shed 2 bases and J 8 bases; nucleotides not matched to a gene: 6. The CDR3 DNA reads TGTGCCAGCAGTTTAGCGGGACAGGGGACGGATGAGCAGTTCTTC. Protein: CASSLAGQGTDEQFF.

As regards this clone: One end of the junction fails to match germline, which may point to a read error. The identical CDR3 is also encoded by other nucleotide sequences in the sample. J is TRBJ2-1 and V is TRBV5-8, with D perhaps TRBD2 (5 bases). Germline assignment: CDR1 SGHTS and CDR2 YDEGEE. This CDR3 contains 14 residues. CDR3 sequence (DNA): TGCGCCAGCAGCGGCCGGGGTCGACGGAATGAGCAGTTCTTC. Protein sequence: CASSGRGRRNEQFF.

The chain recombines TRBV7-9 with TRBJ2-5; no clear D. V was clipped by 5 bases and J by 6 bases, with 10 bases between them. The V gene's germline CDR1 is SEHNR and CDR2 FQNEAQ (reference sequence). The CDR3 length is 12 residues. CDR3 nucleotides: TGTGCCAGCAGCCTACCCAAGAAGACCCAGTACTTC. Translated: CASSLPKKTQYF.

The V call is TRBV19, the J call TRBJ2-3; D not resolved. Germline assignment: CDR1 LNHDA and CDR2 SQIVND (reference sequence). The ends were cut back, 7 bases at V and 0 bases at J, with 8 bases in the middle. This CDR3 has 13 amino acids. In DNA form, the CDR3 reads TGTGCCAGTACCCCGACTAGCACAGATACGCAGTATTTT. It codes for CASTPTSTDTQYF.

J is TRBJ2-7 and V is TRBV21-1; TRBD1 reflects the table's D call only, with no check against the DNA. TRBV21-1 has pseudogene status. The length of the CDR3 is 19 residues. The CDR3 reads CASSKNFLWTGGLMYEQYF. DNA for the CDR3: TGTGCCAGCAGCAAAAATTTTCTCTGGACAGGGGGCTTAATGTACGAGCAGTACTTC.

The J gene is TRBJ2-5, the V gene TRBV9; maybe TRBD2 (6 bases). Germline loops: CDR1 SGDLS, CDR2 YYNGEE. The CDR3 runs to 13 residues. V dropped 3 bases and J dropped 9 bases, with 15 bases sitting between them. The CDR3 DNA is TGTGCCAGCAGCGCGGACCCGTGGGAGGCCCAGTACTTC. Its translation: CASSADPWEAQYF. Drawing the rest from reference TRBV9 and TRBJ2-5, the complete variable domain is DSGVTQTPKHLITATGQRVTLRCSPRSGDLSVYWYQQSLDQGLQFLIQYYNGEERAKGNILERFSAQQFPDLHSELNLSSLELGDSALYFCASSADPWEAQYFGPGTRLLVL.

The rearrangement uses TRBV6-5 and TRBJ1-2, with 8 nucleotides matching TRBD1. CDR1 is MNHEY, CDR2 SVGAGI, per germline. V lost 6 bases, J lost 8 bases, and 11 bases stayed unmatched. This CDR3 has 14 amino acids. DNA of the CDR3: TGTGCCAGCAGGCAACCGGGACAGGCATTGGGCTACACCTTC. Translating it yields CASRQPGQALGYTF.

V gene TRBV10-3 combines with J gene TRBJ2-7; a weak D match, TRBD1 (5 bases). Germline V lookup: CDR1 ENHRY, CDR2 SYGVKD. The V and J ends lost 2 bases and 6 bases respectively, with 11 bases between them. CDR3 size: 13 residues. CDR3 loop: CAISEGAYPEQYF. The CDR3 region has the DNA TGTGCCATCAGTGAGGGGGCATACCCCGAGCAGTACTTC.

The chain links TRBV28 to TRBJ2-1; 12 nucleotides match TRBD2. With 3 bases clipped from V and 5 bases from J, the junction kept 11 bases outside the gene matches. The CDR3 extends over 18 amino acids. Germline CDR1 and CDR2: MDHEN and SYDVKM. The CDR3 here is CASSLGGLAGFSHNEQFF. Here the CDR3 DNA reads TGTGCCAGCAGTTTGGGAGGACTAGCGGGGTTTTCCCACAATGAGCAGTTCTTC.

This clone has a single count. The chain joins TRBV27 to TRBJ2-1, with a weak D call TRBD1 (6 bases). The CDR3 totals 14 residues. Germline V CDR1 and CDR2: MNHEY, SMNVEV (reference sequence). V dropped 2 bases and J dropped 5 bases, with 10 bases sitting between them. CDR3 sequence (DNA): TGTGCCAGCAGTTTACTCAGGGGTGACAATGAGCAGTTCTTC. Encoded protein: CASSLLRGDNEQFF.

In nucleotides, the CDR3 is TGTGCCAGCAGCGTTGTTGGGAGCTCCTACAATGAGCAGTTCTTC. This sequence encodes CASSVVGSSYNEQFF. The chain combines TRBV5-4 with TRBJ2-1; possible D gene TRBD2, 5 bases. The length of the CDR3 is 15 residues. In germline, CDR1 is SGHNT, CDR2 YYREEE (reference sequence). Trimming removed 4 bases from V and 0 bases from J, with 11 bases in between.

The rearrangement links TRBV28 to TRBJ2-7, with TRBD2 identical over 7 bases. The CDR3 runs 18 residues. Per germline, CDR1 MDHEN and CDR2 SYDVKM. The trim removed 5 bases at V and 0 bases at J, leaving 16 bases unmatched. The CDR3 bases are TGTGCCAGCAGTCACGACCTTCCCTGGACTAGGAACTCCTACGAGCAGTACTTC. Its translation: CASSHDLPWTRNSYEQYF.

This clone was detected a few times. The gene calls are TRBV6-4 and TRBJ2-6; 8 bases align to TRBD2. The CDR3 runs 18 residues. The germline CDR1 and CDR2 sequences are MRHNA and SNTAGT. V was clipped by 0 bases and J by 0 bases; unmatched bases: 4. CDR3 sequence reads: CASSDSTGGLSGANVLTF. In nucleotides, the CDR3 is TGTGCCAGCAGTGACTCAACGGGGGGGCTCTCTGGGGCCAACGTCCTGACTTTC.

This clone was observed a few times. The chain is built from TRBV7-9 and TRBJ1-1; a weak D match, TRBD1 (5 bases). This CDR3 contains 15 residues. Germline lookup yields CDR1 SEHNR and CDR2 FQNEAQ (reference sequence). Trimming cost V 1 base and J 3 bases, with 12 bases left between them. CDR3 sequence reads: CASSLGGGPYTEAFF. As DNA, the CDR3 is TGTGCCAGCAGCTTAGGGGGGGGTCCTTACACTGAAGCTTTCTTT.